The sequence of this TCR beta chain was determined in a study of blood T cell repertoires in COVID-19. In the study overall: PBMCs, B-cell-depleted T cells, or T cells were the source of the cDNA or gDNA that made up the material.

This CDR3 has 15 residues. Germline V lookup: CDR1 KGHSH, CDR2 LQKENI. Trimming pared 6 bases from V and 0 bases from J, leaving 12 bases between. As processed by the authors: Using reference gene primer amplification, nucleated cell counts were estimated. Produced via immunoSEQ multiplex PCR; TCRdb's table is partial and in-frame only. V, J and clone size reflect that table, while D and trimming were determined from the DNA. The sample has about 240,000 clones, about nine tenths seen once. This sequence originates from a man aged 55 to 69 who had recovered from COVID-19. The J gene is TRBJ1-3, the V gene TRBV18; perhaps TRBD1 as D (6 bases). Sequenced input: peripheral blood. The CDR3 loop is CASSHRDFSGNTIYF. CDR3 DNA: TGTGCCAGCTCGCACAGGGATTTCTCTGGAAACACCATATATTTT.